Detailed here is one T cell receptor (beta chain). The table came from immunoSEQ multiplex PCR; TCRdb's copy has only in-frame clones and leaves some out. The table lists 14,000 or so clones, approximately 29% of them singletons. Germline V gives CDR1 SGDLS, CDR2 YYNGEE. CDR3 length: 15 residues. V gave up 7 bases and J gave up 4 bases; unmatched junction bases: 5. The data were taken from a study of tumour-infiltrating T cells in Burkitt lymphoma. Study-wide background: Repertoire clonality predicted overall and progression-free survival.

This sequence joins TRBV9 and TRBJ2-3; 14 bases fit TRBD2. The source is a human donor with diffuse large B-cell lymphoma. Sequenced material: tumor tissue. This chain's CDR3 is CASGTSGSLPDTQYF. CDR3 DNA sequence: TGTGCCAGCGGGACTAGCGGGAGCCTGCCAGATACGCAGTATTTT.